This TCR beta chain was found in a study of beta chain features in type 1 diabetes. Of note for this clone: What it recognizes is unknown.

From germline, CDR1 is KGHSH and CDR2 LQKENI. CDR3 length equals 18 residues. V was clipped by 6 bases and J by 4 bases; unmatched bases: 18. All of the isolated RNA was reverse transcribed, so expressed TCRB transcripts were sequenced. Profiling relied on immunoSEQ multiplex PCR, and the TCRdb table lists in-frame clones only, not all of them. The data contain 250,000 to 300,000 clones, around an eighth of them seen just once; the ten biggest clones take up 0.017%. Study findings and constraints: Shorter TCRB CDR3s, moderately but significantly so, marked every one of the four CD4+ subsets in Type 1 diabetes patients.

The sample comprised naive CD4+ T cells from blood. The sequence was collected from a man under 40 with type 1 diabetes. The chain couples TRBV18 to TRBJ2-1; 7 bases fit TRBD2. Written as DNA, the CDR3 is TGTGCCAGCTCCTACACCGTCCAACTTAGCGGGCAATACAATGAGCAGTTCTTC. Its protein product is CASSYTVQLSGQYNEQFF.